Shown below are 15 T cell receptor beta chains from a single sample sequenced in a study of control samples from healthy donors and cancer patients. Libraries were prepared by immunoSEQ multiplex PCR; TCRdb keeps only in-frame clonotypes and omits some of them. Here the sample spans tens of thousands of clones, less than 90% being singletons. The specimen was blood. The receptors stem from a woman in her 70s in good health.

The chain employs TRBV6-5 and TRBJ1-6; D unclear. Between the trimmed V and J ends, which lost 7 bases and 9 bases, there was a span of 16 bases. Germline V gives CDR1 MNHEY, CDR2 SVGAGI. The CDR3 is 14 amino acids. The CDR3 DNA sequence: TGTGCCAGCACCCCTGGTACAGCGAGTTCACCCCTCCACTTT. Its translation: CASTPGTASSPLHF.

The gene calls are TRBV14 and TRBJ2-5; D is uncertain. Between the trimmed V and J ends, which lost 1 base and 4 bases, there was a span of 10 bases. Germline CDR1 and CDR2: SGHDN and FVKESK. This CDR3 is 14 amino acids long. The CDR3 DNA sequence: TGTGCCAGCAGCCAAGCTGGGGTTGGAGAGACCCAGTACTTC. This gives the protein CASSQAGVGETQYF.

This chain connects TRBV2 to TRBJ1-2; D is unresolved. Trimming pared 7 bases from V and 5 bases from J, leaving 14 bases between. The CDR3 totals 13 residues. Germline V CDR1 and CDR2: SNHLY, FYNNEI. This CDR3 is CASIRVRSYGYTF. The DNA of the CDR3 is TGTGCCAGCATCCGGGTTCGGTCGTATGGCTACACCTTC.

This rearrangement joins TRBV28 to TRBJ2-3; TRBD2 aligns across 11 bases. CDR3 length equals 16 residues. V dropped 5 bases and J dropped 2; count of bases not matched to a gene: 6. CDR1 and CDR2 (germline): MDHEN, SYDVKM. CDR3 DNA sequence: TGTGCCAGCAGTCCTCGACTAGCGGGATTCACAGATACGCAGTATTTT. This gives the protein CASSPRLAGFTDTQYF.

This clone was observed a single time. One junction end does not reproduce the germline sequence, and a read error may be involved. This sample includes further DNA sequences coding for the same CDR3. The genes are TRBV5-1 and TRBJ2-4, with D perhaps matching TRBD2 (6 bases). The CDR3 covers 14 residues. Germline V CDR1 and CDR2: SGHRS, YFSETQ. The chain's CDR3 is CASSLSGLANIQYF. The CDR3 coding sequence is TGCGCCAGCAGCCTGTCTGGGCTAGCGAACATTCAGTACTTT.

This rearrangement joins TRBV5-1 to TRBJ2-1; perhaps TRBD1 as D (8 bases). V lost 1 base to trimming and J lost 10 bases, with 15 bases between them. The CDR3 sequence is 14 residues long. Germline-derived CDR1 and CDR2 are SGHRS and YFSETQ. The CDR3 nucleotides are TGCGCCAGCAGCTTGAAGACAGGGGAGGGGGAGCAGTTCTTC. The encoded protein is CASSLKTGEGEQFF.

The chain has TRBV24-1 and TRBJ2-2; D remains unclear. CDR3 length equals 12 residues. Trimming removed 2 bases at V and 8 bases at J, with 5 bases between. Germline-derived CDR1 and CDR2 are KGHDR and SFDVKD. The CDR3 reads CATSDSRGELFF. The CDR3 region has the DNA TGTGCCACCAGTGATTCGAGGGGGGAGCTGTTTTTT.

The chain uses TRBV19 and TRBJ2-3, with D possibly being TRBD2 (6 bases). Trimming cost V 10 bases and J 2 bases, with 19 bases left between them. Germline CDR1 is LNHDA and CDR2 is SQIVND (reference sequence). The CDR3 length is 15 residues. CDR3 coding DNA: TGTGCCACCTCACCCGGGGACTCCCCCACAGATACGCAGTATTTT. This sequence encodes CATSPGDSPTDTQYF.

The gene calls are TRBV6-5 and TRBJ1-1; D is perhaps TRBD1 (6 bases). The V gene's germline CDR1 is MNHEY and CDR2 SVGAGI. V dropped 3 bases and J dropped 6 bases, with 14 bases sitting between them. CDR3 length: 14 amino acids. The CDR3: CASSYQQGSAEAFF. Here the CDR3 DNA reads TGTGCCAGCAGTTATCAACAGGGAAGTGCTGAAGCTTTCTTT.

CDR3 sequence: CASSNSGRSETQYF. The DNA of the CDR3 is TGTGCCAGCAGTAATAGCGGGAGGTCGGAGACCCAGTACTTC. J is TRBJ2-5 and V is TRBV25-1; 10 nucleotides line up with TRBD2. This CDR3 is 14 amino acids long. Trimming removed 5 bases from V and 5 bases from J; junction bases left unmatched: 5. Germline V gene lookup returns CDR1 MGHDK and CDR2 SYGVNS.

The V call is TRBV6-5, the J call TRBJ1-1; D uncertain. CDR3 length: 14 amino acids. Trimming stripped 0 bases from V and 4 bases from J, with 9 bases between. Per the germline V gene, CDR1 is MNHEY and CDR2 is SVGAGI. CDR3 protein: CASSYSTRGTEAFF. Here the CDR3 DNA reads TGTGCCAGCAGTTACTCGACGCGAGGCACTGAAGCTTTCTTT.

The V gene is TRBV6-1, the J gene TRBJ1-1; 8 bases align to TRBD1. Trimming cost V 0 bases and J 3 bases; bases outside gene matches: 3. The germline gives CDR1 MNHNS, CDR2 SASEGT. CDR3 length equals 15 residues. CDR3 protein: CASSEATGGHTEAFF. The CDR3 DNA sequence: TGTGCCAGCAGTGAAGCCACAGGGGGACACACTGAAGCTTTCTTT.

This rearrangement joins TRBV9 to TRBJ2-7, with unresolved D. This CDR3 has 13 amino acids. V lost 3 bases and J 2 bases, leaving 9 bases between the germline ends. Looked up from germline, CDR1 is SGDLS and CDR2 is YYNGEE. CDR3 protein: CASSGQVTYEQYF. In DNA, the CDR3 is TGTGCCAGCAGCGGCCAGGTAACCTACGAGCAGTACTTC.

The chain uses TRBV18 and TRBJ1-2; the D gene is possibly TRBD1 (5 bases). The CDR3 loop spans 13 amino acids. CDR1 is KGHSH and CDR2 is LQKENI in the germline V gene. Trimming removed 8 bases at V and 3 bases at J, with 13 bases between. The CDR3 reads CASTPGLDYGYTF. The CDR3 DNA is TGTGCCAGCACCCCGGGACTTGACTATGGCTACACCTTC.

CDR3 nucleotide sequence: TGTGCCAGCAGTTTAACCCGGCGCCTCTCCTACGAGCAGTACTTC. It translates to CASSLTRRLSYEQYF. The rearrangement joins TRBV28 to TRBJ2-7, with D unclear. From germline, CDR1 is MDHEN and CDR2 SYDVKM. The length of the CDR3 is 15 residues. Trimming took 2 bases from V and 0 from J, leaving 11 bases between them.